This entry concerns a single TCR beta chain. Antigen: not known. This entry belongs to a study of T cell responses to AZD1222 COVID-19 vaccine. Here immunoSEQ multiplex PCR was the method, and the copy in TCRdb shows in-frame clones only, minus some. The data hold 130,000 or so clones, with around 92% observed a single time. V lost 3 bases, J lost 5 bases, and 6 bases stayed unmatched. Germline CDR1 reads GTSNPN; CDR2 reads SVGIG (reference sequence). The CDR3 runs to 15 residues. Notes on the study in general: White British people made up most donors, females outnumbered males, and clonal diversity was possibly underestimated.

The specimen was peripheral blood, collected on day 0 of AZD1222 vaccination. The J gene is TRBJ1-6, the V gene TRBV30, with TRBD1 matching over 8 bases. This clonotype was sampled from an adult in good health. DNA of the CDR3: TGTGCCTGGAGAGGACAGGGCTGGGATAATTCACCCCTCCACTTT. It codes for CAWRGQGWDNSPLHF. Filled out from reference TRBV30 and TRBJ1-6, the complete variable domain reads SQTIHQWPATLVQPVGSPLSLECTVEGTSNPNLYWYRQAAGRGLQLLFYSVGIGQISSEVPQNLSASRPQDRQFILSSKKLLLSDSGFYLCAWRGQGWDNSPLHFGNGTRLTVT.